Listed here is a single TCR beta chain. Under the authors' procedure: By means of reference gene primer amplification, nucleated cell counts were estimated. Repertoires were generated with immunoSEQ multiplex PCR, while TCRdb's copy carries only in-frame clones and drops some. V, J and clone size are taken as reported in that table, and D and trimming were inferred from the DNA itself. Among about 98,000 clones listed, 80% to 90% were seen once. With 0 bases clipped from V and 10 bases from J, the junction kept 12 bases outside the gene matches. Germline V gene lookup returns CDR1 SGDLS and CDR2 YYNGEE. There are 16 residues in the CDR3. This entry is derived from a study of blood T cell repertoires in COVID-19. Study as a whole: The analysed material was cDNA or gDNA that came from T cells, B-cell-depleted T cells, or PBMCs.

The source material was peripheral blood. This clonotype originated in a man aged 40-49 years with active or convalescent COVID-19. The chain has TRBV9 and TRBJ1-4, with 7 bases lining up with TRBD1. The chain's CDR3 is CASSVGGGHQGGKLFF. The DNA for the CDR3 is TGTGCCAGCAGCGTAGGAGGCGGGCACCAGGGGGGAAAACTGTTTTTT.